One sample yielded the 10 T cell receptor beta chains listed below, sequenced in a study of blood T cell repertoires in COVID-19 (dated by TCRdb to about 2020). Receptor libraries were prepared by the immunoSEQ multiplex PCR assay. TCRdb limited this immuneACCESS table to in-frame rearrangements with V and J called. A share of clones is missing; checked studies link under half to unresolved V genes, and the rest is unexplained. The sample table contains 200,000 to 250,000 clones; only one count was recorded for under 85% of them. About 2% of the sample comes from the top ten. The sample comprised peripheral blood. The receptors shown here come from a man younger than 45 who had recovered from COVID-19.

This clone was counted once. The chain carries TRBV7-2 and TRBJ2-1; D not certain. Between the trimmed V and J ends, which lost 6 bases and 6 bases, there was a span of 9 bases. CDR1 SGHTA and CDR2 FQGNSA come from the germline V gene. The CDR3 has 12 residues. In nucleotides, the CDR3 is TGTGCCAGCAGTCCCCTTTCCAATGAGCAGTTCTTC. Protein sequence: CASSPLSNEQFF.

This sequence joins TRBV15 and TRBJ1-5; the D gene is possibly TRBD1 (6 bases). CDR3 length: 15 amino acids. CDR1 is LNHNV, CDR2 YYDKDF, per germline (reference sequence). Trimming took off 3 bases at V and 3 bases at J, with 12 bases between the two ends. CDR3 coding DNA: TGTGCCACCAGCAGTTTTTCAGGGGCCAATCAGCCCCAGCATTTT. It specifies CATSSFSGANQPQHF.

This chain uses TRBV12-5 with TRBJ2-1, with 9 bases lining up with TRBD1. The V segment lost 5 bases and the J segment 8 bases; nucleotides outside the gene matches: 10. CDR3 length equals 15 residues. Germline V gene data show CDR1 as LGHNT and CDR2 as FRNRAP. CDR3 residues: CASGTQTGGGDEQFF. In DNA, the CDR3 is TGTGCTAGTGGTACACAAACAGGGGGCGGCGATGAGCAGTTCTTC.

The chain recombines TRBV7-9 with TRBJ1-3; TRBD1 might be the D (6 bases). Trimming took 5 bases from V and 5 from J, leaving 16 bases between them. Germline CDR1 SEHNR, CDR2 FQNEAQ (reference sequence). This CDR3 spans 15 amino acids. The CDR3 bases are TGTGCCAGCAGCCACCCAGGGGCGAATAGAAACACCATATATTTT. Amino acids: CASSHPGANRNTIYF.

The CDR3 region has the DNA TGTGCCAGCAGCCAGTCGGTGAACTCTGGAAACACCATATATTTT. This translates into CASSQSVNSGNTIYF. The rearrangement links TRBV3-1 (or the pseudogene TRBV3-2) to TRBJ1-3, with no clear D. Germline-derived CDR1 and CDR2 are LGHDT and YNNKEL (reference sequence). This CDR3 region has 15 residues. With 3 bases removed from V and 0 bases from J, the gap between germline ends came to 9 bases.

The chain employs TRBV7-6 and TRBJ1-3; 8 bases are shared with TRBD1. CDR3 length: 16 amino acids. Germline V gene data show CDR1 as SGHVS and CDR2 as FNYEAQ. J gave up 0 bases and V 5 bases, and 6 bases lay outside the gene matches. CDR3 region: CASSPGTGSSGNTIYF. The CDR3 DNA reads TGTGCCAGCAGCCCGGGGACAGGAAGCTCTGGAAACACCATATATTTT.

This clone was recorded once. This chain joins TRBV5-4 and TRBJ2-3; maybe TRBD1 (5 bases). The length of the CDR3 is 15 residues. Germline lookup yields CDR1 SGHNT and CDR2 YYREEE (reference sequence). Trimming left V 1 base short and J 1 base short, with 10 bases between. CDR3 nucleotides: TGTGCCAGCAGCTTGACAGGTGCCCGCACAGATACGCAGTATTTT. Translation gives CASSLTGARTDTQYF. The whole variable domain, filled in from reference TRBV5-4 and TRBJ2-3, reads ETGVTQSPTHLIKTRGQQVTLRCSSQSGHNTVSWYQQALGQGPQFIFQYYREEENGRGNFPPRFSGLQFPNYSSELNVNALELDDSALYLCASSLTGARTDTQYFGPGTRLTVL.

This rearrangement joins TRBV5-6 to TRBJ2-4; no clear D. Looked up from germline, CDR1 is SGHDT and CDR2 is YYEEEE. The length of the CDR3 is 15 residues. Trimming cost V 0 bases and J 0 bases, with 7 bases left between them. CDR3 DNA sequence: TGTGCCAGCAGCTTGGCAAGTAGAGCCAAAAACATTCAGTACTTC. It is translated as CASSLASRAKNIQYF.

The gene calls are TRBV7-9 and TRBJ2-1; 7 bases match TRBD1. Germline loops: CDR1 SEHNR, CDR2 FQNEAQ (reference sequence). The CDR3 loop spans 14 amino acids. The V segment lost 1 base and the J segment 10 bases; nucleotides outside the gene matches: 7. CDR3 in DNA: TGTGCCAGCAGCTTAGTAGGTAGAGGGGGCGAGCAGTTCTTC. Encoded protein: CASSLVGRGGEQFF.

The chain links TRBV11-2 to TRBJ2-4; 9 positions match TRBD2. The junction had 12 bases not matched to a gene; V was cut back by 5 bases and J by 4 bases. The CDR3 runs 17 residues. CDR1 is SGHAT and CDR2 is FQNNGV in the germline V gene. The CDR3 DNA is TGTGCCAGCAGCAAAGGGCGGGGGGGGATTGTAAAAAACATTCAGTACTTC. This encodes CASSKGRGGIVKNIQYF.